A selection of T cell receptor beta chains follows, all from one sample in a study of blood T cell repertoires in COVID-19. The table came from immunoSEQ multiplex PCR; TCRdb's copy has only in-frame clones and leaves some out. This sample has approximately 110,000 clones; around 84% occur once, and the top ten carry 3.4%. The sequenced sample consisted of peripheral blood. The receptors here all came from a man aged 40-50 years with acute or convalescent COVID-19. Both conserved end residues are part of each CDR3. A D gene is named only where the DNA matches it firmly. Size tells how often a clone was seen (once, few, many) or the class of an expanded clone, and some rows leave it out.

>TRBJ2-5|.|TRBD1|TRBV7-9
CASSLALQGAHETQYF
TGTGCCAGCAGCTTGGCACTACAGGGGGCTCATGAGACCCAGTACTTC
>TRBJ1-2|.|.|TRBV19
CASSIAGKANYGYTF
TGTGCCAGTAGTATTGCGGGAAAAGCTAACTATGGCTACACCTTC
>TRBJ2-3|.|TRBD2|TRBV7-2
CASSLSGGNTQYF
TGTGCCAGCAGCTTATCGGGGGGGAATACGCAGTATTTT
>TRBJ1-1|.|.|TRBV4-1
CASSQGEVWTEAFF
TGCGCCAGCAGCCAAGGGGAGGTGTGGACTGAAGCTTTCTTT
>TRBJ2-7|.|TRBD1|TRBV30
CAWAPDRVGEQYF
TGTGCCTGGGCGCCTGACAGGGTTGGAGAGCAGTACTTC
>TRBJ2-1|.|TRBD2|TRBV9
CASSALAGGIPTQFF
TGTGCCAGCAGCGCACTAGCGGGGGGGATTCCAACTCAGTTCTTC
>TRBJ2-3|.|.|TRBV5-4
CASSLRITRGGKSDTQYF
TGTGCCAGCAGCTTGCGAATTACTAGGGGGGGGAAGTCAGATACGCAGTATTTT
>TRBJ1-4|few|TRBD1|TRBV4-3
CASSPRGQGLGEKLFF
TGCGCCAGCAGCCCCAGAGGACAGGGCCTTGGGGAAAAACTGTTTTTT
>TRBJ2-3|.|TRBD1|TRBV2
CASSRTQGARTDTQYF
TGTGCCAGCAGTAGAACACAGGGGGCGAGGACAGATACGCAGTATTTT
>TRBJ2-7|once|.|TRBV2
CASSEGGPMIYEQYF
TGTGCCAGCAGTGAAGGGGGGCCTATGATTTACGAGCAGTACTTC
>TRBJ2-3|few|TRBD2|TRBV2
CAGKAGVDTQYF
TGTGCCGGCAAAGCGGGGGTAGATACGCAGTATTTT
>TRBJ2-7|.|TRBD2|TRBV9
CASSPRGGGPSYEQYF
TGTGCCAGCAGCCCGAGGGGCGGGGGGCCCTCCTACGAGCAGTACTTC
>TRBJ2-7|.|TRBD1|TRBV5-1
CASSGSGTALINYYEQYF
TGCGCCAGCAGCGGATCCGGGACAGCCCTCATTAATTACTACGAGCAGTACTTC
>TRBJ2-1|.|TRBD2|TRBV19
CASSITSGGGEQFF
TGTGCCAGTAGTATAACTAGCGGGGGGGGTGAGCAGTTCTTC
>TRBJ2-4|.|.|TRBV30
CAWSVERRGNIQYF
TGTGCCTGGAGTGTGGAGCGTAGAGGAAACATTCAGTACTTC
>TRBJ2-2|many|.|TRBV29-1
CSAMDRANTGELFF
TGCAGCGCAATGGACAGAGCGAACACCGGGGAGCTGTTTTTT
>TRBJ2-3|.|TRBD2|TRBV9
CASSVDASGGSGTDTQYF
TGTGCCAGCAGCGTAGACGCTAGCGGGGGTTCCGGCACAGATACGCAGTATTTT
>TRBJ2-2|.|.|TRBV2
CASSGGQGWTGELFF
TGTGCCAGCAGTGGTGGGCAGGGGTGGACCGGGGAGCTGTTTTTT
>TRBJ2-3|.|.|TRBV19
CASSIAKGGRTDTQYF
TGTGCCAGTAGTATCGCTAAGGGAGGAAGGACAGATACGCAGTATTTT
>TRBJ2-5|.|TRBD2|TRBV4-1
CASSPGGAAGARYQETQYF
TGCGCCAGCAGCCCTGGGGGGGCAGCGGGGGCCAGGTACCAAGAGACCCAGTACTTC
>TRBJ2-5|once|TRBD1|TRBV13
CATRQGAETQYF
TGTGCCACCCGACAGGGGGCAGAGACCCAGTACTTC
>TRBJ2-2|.|.|TRBV25-1
CASSGGTGELFF
TGTGCCAGCAGTGGAGGCACCGGGGAGCTGTTTTTT
>TRBJ2-3|.|.|TRBV29-1
CSATGEDGDTQYF
TGCAGCGCCACCGGGGAGGATGGAGATACGCAGTATTTT
>TRBJ2-4|.|TRBD2|TRBV7-9
CASSQRGKNIQYF
TGTGCCAGCAGCCAGCGGGGGAAAAACATTCAGTACTTC
>TRBJ1-6|.|.|TRBV2
CASSFDSPNSPLHF
TGTGCCAGCAGCTTCGACAGCCCCAATTCACCCCTCCACTTT
>TRBJ2-2|.|.|TRBV6-5
CASSYQDSTGELFF
TGTGCCAGCAGTTACCAGGATTCGACCGGGGAGCTGTTTTTT
>TRBJ1-1|.|.|TRBV6-2/TRBV6-3
CASSYPITPPNTEAFF
TGTGCCAGCAGTTATCCTATCACGCCCCCGAACACTGAAGCTTTCTTT
>TRBJ2-3|.|.|TRBV6-2/TRBV6-3
CASSRPPGGRADTQYF
TGTGCCAGCAGCCGACCCCCCGGGGGGCGTGCAGATACGCAGTATTTT
>TRBJ1-6|.|.|TRBV9
CASAESSLPYLYSPLHF
TGTGCCAGCGCAGAATCCAGTCTCCCATACCTCTATTCACCCCTCCACTTT
>TRBJ1-1|once|.|TRBV6-5
CASTTQEGLGTEAFF
TGTGCCAGCACCACCCAGGAGGGGTTGGGCACTGAAGCTTTCTTT
>TRBJ2-7|.|.|TRBV21-1
CASSPTEQYF
TGTGCCAGCAGTCCTACGGAGCAGTACTTC
>TRBJ2-7|.|TRBD1|TRBV28
CASRQGVYEQYF
TGTGCCAGCCGACAGGGGGTCTACGAGCAGTACTTC
>TRBJ2-2|.|.|TRBV5-1
CASSSGQSTGELFF
TGCGCCAGCAGCTCCGGACAGTCCACCGGGGAGCTGTTTTTT
>TRBJ2-3|.|.|TRBV19
CASNSDPSTDTQYF
TGTGCCAGCAATAGCGACCCTAGCACAGATACGCAGTATTTT
>TRBJ2-3|.|TRBD2|TRBV4-2
CASSAGLAASTDTQYF
TGTGCCAGCAGCGCAGGACTAGCGGCGAGCACAGATACGCAGTATTTT
>TRBJ1-3|.|TRBD1|TRBV5-5
CASSPRTGPSGNTIYF
TGTGCCAGCAGCCCCCGGACAGGGCCTTCTGGAAACACCATATATTTT
>TRBJ1-1|.|TRBD1|TRBV24-1
CATSDSRQGANEAFF
TGTGCCACCAGTGACTCTAGACAGGGTGCAAATGAAGCTTTCTTT